This TCR beta chain is drawn from a study of vaccination effects on CD4 cells after COVID-19. A word on this clone: The antigen remains unidentified.

Within the ViraFEST assay, antigen-specific CD4+ T cells underwent expansion with viral peptide pools prior to sequencing. Culture proceeded for 10 days, and CD4+ T cells were then isolated. Nucleocapsid antibodies stayed negative before and after vaccination, showing no earlier SARS-CoV-2 infection. The assay was immunoSEQ multiplex PCR, and TCRdb's table has in-frame clones only and misses some. The table records under 70,000 clones, approximately 71% of them present only once. This TCR came from a human donor who received a COVID-19 vaccine. The sample was CD4+ T cells from PBMCs cultured with HCoV-OC43 spike peptides, taken before COVID-19 vaccination. Noted subset: HCoV-OC43 spike overlapping peptide pool stimulation.

The DNA of the CDR3 is TGTGCCAGCAGCCCCGGGGGGGGTTACGAGCAGTACGTC. It codes for CASSPGGGYEQYV. The chain has TRBV28 and TRBJ2-7; 8 bases agree with TRBD2. The CDR3 is made up of 13 amino acids. Per the germline V gene, CDR1 is MDHEN and CDR2 is SYDVKM. V lost 6 bases, J lost 4 bases, and 5 bases stayed unmatched.